This entry features one TCR beta chain sequence. Its target is not known. The sample comes from a study of cytomegalovirus exposure and HLA in healthy donors. Study-level results: In a later analysis, an Asian-associated ancestry cluster reportedly showed fewer N-insertions than the approximately 620-donor mean. Being productive about 90% or about 30% of the time was typical of most TCR beta V segments in an earlier analysis.

With V trimmed by 0 bases and J by 0 bases, 14 bases remained unmatched. The V gene's germline CDR1 is LGHNA and CDR2 YSLEER. The CDR3 contains 21 residues. PCR was performed using 60 Vbeta and 13 Jbeta primers. Per the original methods: In a later analysis, roughly 86 million unique TCR beta chains included roughly 11 million shared by two or more donors. Repertoires were generated with immunoSEQ multiplex PCR, while TCRdb's copy carries only in-frame clones and drops some. D and trimming come from the DNA, and the V and J calls and clone size come from that table. The sample includes 150,000 to 250,000 clones, approximately 78% seen only once; the top ten take 6.5%.

The rearrangement uses TRBV4-3 and TRBJ2-1; TRBD2 agrees at 10 bases. This receptor was taken from a woman in her forties or fifties in good health and CMV-seropositive. What was sequenced was PBMCs. CDR3 loop: CASSQDLTSGFFSSSYNEQFF. CDR3 nucleotide sequence: TGCGCCAGCAGCCAAGATCTGACTAGCGGGTTCTTTTCTAGCTCCTACAATGAGCAGTTCTTC.